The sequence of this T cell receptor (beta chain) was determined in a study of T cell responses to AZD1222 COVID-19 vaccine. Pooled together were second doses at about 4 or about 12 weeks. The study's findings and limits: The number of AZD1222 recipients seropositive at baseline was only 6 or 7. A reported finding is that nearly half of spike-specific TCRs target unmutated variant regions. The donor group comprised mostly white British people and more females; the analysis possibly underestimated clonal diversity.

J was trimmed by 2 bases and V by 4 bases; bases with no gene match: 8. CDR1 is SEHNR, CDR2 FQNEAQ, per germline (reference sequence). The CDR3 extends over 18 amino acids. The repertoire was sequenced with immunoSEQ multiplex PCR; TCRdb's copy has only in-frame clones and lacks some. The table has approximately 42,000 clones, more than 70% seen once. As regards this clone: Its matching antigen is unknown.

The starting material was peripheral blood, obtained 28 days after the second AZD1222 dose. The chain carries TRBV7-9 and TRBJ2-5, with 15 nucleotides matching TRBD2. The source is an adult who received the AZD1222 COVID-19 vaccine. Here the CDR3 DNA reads TGTGCCAGCAGCTCTGGACTAGCGGGAGGGGTACCTCAAGAGACCCAGTACTTC. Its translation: CASSSGLAGGVPQETQYF.